The 8 T cell receptor beta chains listed next were all sequenced from one sample in a study of T cells in Graves' hyperthyroidism and ophthalmopathy. Researchers took RNA transcripts and amplified the TCR beta CDR3 regions from them. First-round RT-PCR of the TCR CDR3 relied on the HTBI primer set. Each CDR3 protein gets one entry after TCRdb re-called the multiplex PCR reads with MiXCR. The table lists some 800,000 distinct CDR3 sequences, 35% to 45% of them singletons. Sequenced input: blood. These receptors all stem from a man between 18 and 35 years old with Graves' hyperthyroidism.

The chain couples TRBV7-9 to TRBJ2-7; 9 nucleotides agree with TRBD1. Germline CDR1 and CDR2: SEHNR and FQNEAQ (reference sequence). There are 15 residues in the CDR3. V was pared by 5 bases and J by 5 bases, with 10 bases of the junction left unmatched. The CDR3 DNA reads TGTGCCAGCAGCGGCCCGGGACAGGGAATCCACGAGCAGTACTTC. This translates into CASSGPGQGIHEQYF.

A single count supports this clonotype. An end of the junction does not agree with germline; a read error may underlie this. J is TRBJ2-7 and V is TRBV10-2, with 13 bases aligning to TRBD2. The length of the CDR3 is 15 residues. Germline assignment: CDR1 WSHSY and CDR2 SAAADI. The CDR3 reads CASSQGTSGMVEQYF. The CDR3 DNA reads TGTGCCAGCAGCCAAGGGACTAGCGGGATGGTCGAGCAGTACTTC.

This clonotype was detected ten times or more. One end of the junction does not line up with germline, which may come from a read error. The CDR3 DNA sequence: TGCGCCAGCAGCTTGCCCGGGGGGATGAACACTGAAGCTTTCTTT. Protein: CASSLPGGMNTEAFF. This chain uses TRBV19 with TRBJ1-1; D is possibly TRBD1 (5 bases). This CDR3 is 15 amino acids long. Germline V lookup: CDR1 LNHDA, CDR2 SQIVND (reference sequence). Supplemented by reference TRBV19 and TRBJ1-1, the full variable domain reads DGGITQSPKYLFRKEGQNVTLSCEQNLNHDAMYWYRQDPGQGLRLIYYSQIVNDFQKGDIAEGYSVSREKKESFPLTVTSAQKNPTAFYLCASSLPGGMNTEAFFGQGTRLTVV.

This clonotype was seen at least ten times. A junction boundary mismatches the germline segment, possibly from a read error. This rearrangement joins TRBV4-1 to TRBJ2-5; D unclear. CDR1 MGHRA and CDR2 YSYEKL come from the germline V gene. The CDR3 is made up of 13 amino acids. The CDR3 DNA sequence: TGTGCCAGCAGCTTAGGGATTAGGGAGACCCAGTACTTC. Translating it yields CASSLGIRETQYF.

This clonotype was detected only a few times. The chain carries TRBV9 and TRBJ2-5, with TRBD2 matching over 11 bases. V gave up 3 bases and J gave up 5 bases; unmatched junction bases: 9. Germline CDR1 is SGDLS and CDR2 is YYNGEE. This CDR3 has 16 amino acids. Here the CDR3 DNA reads TGTGCCAGCAGCGCTCCTAGCGGGAGGAGTAGGGAGACCCAGTACTTC. Protein sequence: CASSAPSGRSRETQYF.

J is TRBJ2-2 and V is TRBV12-3 or TRBV12-4; TRBD2 is a possible D gene (5 bases). The CDR3 length is 14 residues. V dropped 5 bases and J dropped 4 bases, with 11 bases sitting between them. CDR3 residues: CASSQLVSTGELFF. CDR3 bases: TGTGCCAGCAGTCAACTAGTTAGCACCGGGGAGCTGTTTTTT.

The J gene is TRBJ1-5, the V gene TRBV24-1, with D perhaps TRBD1 (6 bases). The CDR3 consists of 14 residues. CDR1 and CDR2 (germline): KGHDR, SFDVKD. Trimming took 4 bases from V and 7 from J, leaving 13 bases between them. Written as DNA, the CDR3 is TGTGCCACCAGTGAAACGGGGGCAGGACAGCCCCAGCATTTT. Residues: CATSETGAGQPQHF.

The genes are TRBV20-1 and TRBJ1-5, with D possibly TRBD1 on 5 matching bases. Trimming removed 2 bases from V and 6 bases from J, with 14 bases in between. The CDR3 is 14 residues long. Per the germline V gene, CDR1 is DFQATT and CDR2 is SNEGSKA (reference sequence). Here the CDR3 reads CSARSQGGGQPQHF. In DNA, the CDR3 is TGCAGTGCTAGAAGCCAGGGAGGCGGTCAGCCCCAGCATTTT.